The clone carrying this TCR beta chain was counted only a few times. Its antigen is unidentified. Vbeta (60) and Jbeta (13) primers were used in the PCR. Sequenced by immunoSEQ multiplex PCR; TCRdb stores in-frame clones only, minus some. The profile shows over 150,000 clones, about 71% of them singletons. The data are from a study of cytomegalovirus exposure and HLA in healthy donors. Per germline, CDR1 SGDLS and CDR2 YYNGEE. The CDR3 totals 15 residues. The V end was cut by 4 bases, the J end by 2 bases, with 13 bases between. Study-level points and caveats: It is likely that the observed cluster of highly shared sequence variants was a sequencing artifact. The study reported that TCR beta sequences accurately predicted HLA-A and HLA-B alleles in most subjects. As a later analysis showed, several of the most significant clusters appeared to be linked to common viral pathogens. Earlier results showed most TCR beta V segments being productive about 87% or about 30% of the time.

Sequenced input: PBMCs. This clonotype was obtained from a woman younger than 45 in good health and CMV-seronegative. The chain joins TRBV9 to TRBJ1-3; no definite D call. DNA of the CDR3: TGTGCCAGCAGCCGTAGTCCCTATCCTGGAAACACCATATATTTT. It specifies CASSRSPYPGNTIYF.